Following are 26 T cell receptor beta chains from one sample sequenced in a study of T cell responses to AZD1222 COVID-19 vaccine. Generated by immunoSEQ multiplex PCR, the TCRdb table keeps only in-frame clones and is missing some. Among approximately 110,000 clones, about 90% were seen once, and the ten largest hold approximately 10%. Sequencing was performed on peripheral blood, taken on day 0 of AZD1222 vaccination. Receptors were obtained from an adult in good health.

In DNA, the CDR3 is TGTGCCAGCAGCTTGCTCTCCAGAGGGGAGACCCAGTACTTC. Translated: CASSLLSRGETQYF. This chain links TRBV7-9 with TRBJ2-5, with D maybe TRBD2 (5 bases). This CDR3 is 14 amino acids long. The germline V gene has CDR1 SEHNR and CDR2 FQNEAQ (reference sequence). V lost 3 bases, J lost 5 bases, and 13 bases lay in between. Drawing the rest from reference TRBV7-9 and TRBJ2-5, the complete variable domain is DTGVSQNPRHKITKRGQNVTFRCDPISEHNRLYWYRQTLGQGPEFLTYFQNEAQLEKSRLLSDRFSAERPKGSFSTLEIQRTEQGDSAMYLCASSLLSRGETQYFGPGTRLLVL.

This clone was recorded a few times. The rearrangement uses TRBV7-9 and TRBJ2-5, with D uncertain. Germline V gene lookup returns CDR1 SEHNR and CDR2 FQNEAQ (reference sequence). V lost 5 bases and J 5 bases, leaving 6 bases between the germline ends. CDR3 length: 11 amino acids. The CDR3 bases are TGTGCCAGCAGCGTCCAGGAGACCCAGTACTTC. It encodes CASSVQETQYF.

This chain connects TRBV6-2 or TRBV6-3 to TRBJ2-1; D is undetermined. Trimming took 4 bases from V and 5 from J, leaving 6 bases between them. CDR3 length equals 12 residues. Germline CDR1 MNHEY, CDR2 SVGEGT. In DNA, the CDR3 is TGTGCCAGCAGTTCCTTGAACAATGAGCAGTTCTTC. Amino acids: CASSSLNNEQFF.

The chain recombines TRBV3-1 (or the pseudogene TRBV3-2) with TRBJ1-2, with D perhaps TRBD1 (6 bases). Germline V gene lookup returns CDR1 LGHDT and CDR2 YNNKEL (reference sequence). Trimming cost V 3 bases and J 7 bases, with 9 bases left between them. The CDR3 sequence is 12 residues long. CDR3 in amino acids: CASSQGASGYTF. The CDR3 nucleotides read TGTGCCAGCAGCCAGGGGGCGAGTGGCTACACCTTC.

This CDR3 reads CASSDTGSNSNQPQHF. The CDR3 region has the DNA TGTGCCAGCAGTGATACTGGCAGCAATAGCAATCAGCCCCAGCATTTT. This sequence joins TRBV25-1 and TRBJ1-5; D is ambiguous. There are 16 residues in the CDR3. CDR1 is MGHDK, CDR2 SYGVNS, per germline. The V and J ends lost 3 bases and 0 bases respectively, with 12 bases between them. Filled out from reference TRBV25-1 and TRBJ1-5, the complete variable domain reads EADIYQTPRYLVIGTGKKITLECSQTMGHDKMYWYQQDPGMELHLIHYSYGVNSTEKGDLSSESTVSRIRTEHFPLTLESARPSHTSQYLCASSDTGSNSNQPQHFGDGTRLSIL.

The chain employs TRBV3-1 (or the pseudogene TRBV3-2) and TRBJ2-2; either TRBD1 or TRBD2 may fit D (6 bases each). The CDR3 runs to 17 residues. Germline CDR1 is LGHDT and CDR2 is YNNKEL (reference sequence). With 0 bases removed from V and 1 base from J, the gap between germline ends came to 12 bases. CDR3 protein: CASSQDWGALNTGELFF. CDR3 nucleotides: TGTGCCAGCAGCCAAGATTGGGGGGCGTTGAACACCGGGGAGCTGTTTTTT.

About this clone itself: The same CDR3 also results from other DNA sequences found in this sample. This chain uses TRBV7-8 with TRBJ2-3; D may be TRBD2 (6 bases). Trimming took 5 bases from V and 0 from J, leaving 15 bases between them. The CDR3 runs to 16 residues. Germline values: CDR1 SGHVS, CDR2 FQNEAQ. The CDR3 region has the DNA TGTGCCAGCAGCGGCCGGGGAGGAACTAGCACAGATACGCAGTATTTT. Its protein is CASSGRGGTSTDTQYF.

The chain combines TRBV3-1 (or the pseudogene TRBV3-2) with TRBJ1-2; TRBD1 aligns across 8 bases. Germline CDR1 reads LGHDT; CDR2 reads YNNKEL (reference sequence). This CDR3 comprises 15 residues. J gave up 6 bases and V 0 bases, and 6 bases lay outside the gene matches. Written as DNA, the CDR3 is TGTGCCAGCAGCCAAGATTGGGCAGGGGGCGATGGCTACACCTTC. It is translated as CASSQDWAGGDGYTF.

The V gene is TRBV30, the J gene TRBJ2-2, with a possible D match to TRBD1 (5 bases). This CDR3 comprises 13 residues. Germline V gene sequence: CDR1 GTSNPN, CDR2 SVGIG (reference sequence). V was trimmed by 3 bases and J by 5 bases, leaving 10 bases between them. CDR3 residues: CAWRNQGTGELFF. The CDR3 nucleotides are TGTGCCTGGAGGAATCAGGGAACCGGGGAGCTGTTTTTT.

The V call is TRBV5-8, the J call TRBJ2-7; perhaps TRBD1 as D (5 bases). CDR3 length: 14 amino acids. V was pared by 0 bases and J by 2 bases, with 9 bases between. The V gene's germline CDR1 is SGHTS and CDR2 YDEGEE. The CDR3 is CASSLGQGPYEQYF. DNA for the CDR3: TGTGCCAGCAGCTTGGGGCAGGGTCCCTACGAGCAGTACTTC.

This clone is labeled medium-sized. V gene TRBV27 combines with J gene TRBJ2-7; 8 bases line up with TRBD2. This CDR3 comprises 15 residues. In germline, CDR1 is MNHEY, CDR2 SMNVEV (reference sequence). J lost 3 bases, V lost 6 bases, and 10 bases had no gene match. In DNA, the CDR3 is TGTGCCAGCAGACCTGGGGCGGGAGGTTTCTACGAGCAGTACTTC. It specifies CASRPGAGGFYEQYF.

Comment on this clone: The germline gene is not matched at one end of the junction; a read error may be the cause. This chain uses TRBV5-1 with TRBJ1-1; TRBD1 might be the D (5 bases). The length of the CDR3 is 14 residues. Germline assignment: CDR1 SGHRS and CDR2 YFSETQ. CDR3 residues: CASRLGRVDTEAFF. CDR3 sequence (DNA): TGCGCCAGCAGGTTGGGACGGGTGGACACTGAAGCTTTCTTT.

This clone appeared a few times. The chain has TRBV12-5 and TRBJ2-2; D assignment may be TRBD1 or TRBD2 (5 bases each). The V gene's germline CDR1 is LGHNT and CDR2 FRNRAP. Trimming cost V 7 bases and J 2 bases, with 23 bases left between them. The CDR3 is 18 amino acids. The CDR3 protein is CASAPLPDGTVNTGELFF. The CDR3 bases are TGTGCTAGTGCCCCCCTTCCCGACGGGACGGTTAACACCGGGGAGCTGTTTTTT.

Worth noting for this clone: A junction boundary mismatches the germline segment, possibly from a read error. V and J are TRBV2 and TRBJ2-3; 7 nucleotides agree with TRBD2. Germline V gene sequence: CDR1 SNHLY, CDR2 FYNNEI. The CDR3 is made up of 13 amino acids. CDR3 DNA sequence: TGTGCCAGCAGTGAAAGGGAGGGAAGGGTCCAGGGTTTT. Translating gives CASSEREGRVQGF.

The genes are TRBV6-5 and TRBJ1-4; maybe TRBD1 (5 bases). Trimming removed 0 bases from V and 6 bases from J, with 8 bases in between. From germline, CDR1 is MNHEY and CDR2 SVGAGI. This CDR3 has 14 amino acids. The CDR3: CASSYSRVYEKLFF. The DNA of the CDR3 is TGTGCCAGCAGTTACTCCAGGGTCTATGAAAAACTGTTTTTT.

CDR3 DNA sequence: TGCGCCAGCAGCGGGCAGGGGTTCACTGAAGCTTTCTTT. Encoded protein: CASSGQGFTEAFF. This rearrangement joins TRBV5-1 to TRBJ1-1, with TRBD1 as a possible D gene (6 bases). V shed 4 bases and J shed 4 bases, with 11 bases lying between them. The germline gives CDR1 SGHRS, CDR2 YFSETQ. The CDR3 is 13 residues long.

The chain employs TRBV24-1 and TRBJ2-2; 7 positions agree with TRBD2. Germline loops: CDR1 KGHDR, CDR2 SFDVKD. The CDR3 contains 15 residues. V lost 5 bases to trimming and J lost 4 bases; unmatched junction nucleotides: 6. The CDR3 here is CATSGAGLGTGELFF. In DNA, the CDR3 is TGTGCCACCAGTGGAGCGGGACTGGGCACCGGGGAGCTGTTTTTT.

V is TRBV14 and J is TRBJ1-2, with D perhaps matching TRBD1 (5 bases). Germline V CDR1 and CDR2: SGHDN, FVKESK. This CDR3 spans 12 amino acids. V dropped 1 base and J dropped 8 bases, with 8 bases sitting between them. CDR3 in DNA: TGTGCCAGCAGCCAAGGGGGGGAAGGCTACACCTTC. Protein: CASSQGGEGYTF.

The CDR3 loop reads CASSRIPGTEQPQHF. The CDR3 nucleotides read TGCGCCAGCTCCCGGATCCCGGGTACAGAACAGCCCCAGCATTTT. J is TRBJ1-5 and V is TRBV5-1; no clear D gene. Germline assignment: CDR1 SGHRS and CDR2 YFSETQ. CDR3 size: 15 residues. V was shortened by 7 bases and J by 7 bases, with 21 bases between the two germline ends.

The chain recombines TRBV7-8 with TRBJ1-4; 8 bases align to TRBD1. J was trimmed by 3 bases and V by 4 bases; bases with no gene match: 4. CDR1 is SGHVS, CDR2 FQNEAQ, per germline. The CDR3 length is 15 residues. This chain's CDR3 is CASSSNRGANEKLFF. CDR3 DNA: TGTGCCAGCAGCTCCAACAGGGGGGCTAATGAAAAACTGTTTTTT.

This clone has only a few counts. This chain links TRBV11-2 with TRBJ1-2; 9 bases match TRBD1. Per germline, CDR1 SGHAT and CDR2 FQNNGV. The length of the CDR3 is 15 residues. With V trimmed by 4 bases and J by 3 bases, 6 bases remained unmatched. The chain's CDR3 is CASSSGQGIDYGYTF. For the CDR3, the DNA is TGTGCCAGCAGCTCGGGACAGGGCATCGACTATGGCTACACCTTC. The complete variable domain, with remaining parts taken from reference TRBV11-2 and TRBJ1-2, reads EAGVAQSPRYKIIEKRQSVAFWCNPISGHATLYWYQQILGQGPKLLIQFQNNGVVDDSQLPKDRFSAERLKGVDSTLKIQPAKLEDSAVYLCASSSGQGIDYGYTFGSGTRLTVV.

The chain recombines TRBV27 with TRBJ1-2; D is unclear. V was pared by 8 bases and J by 8 bases, with 12 bases between. This CDR3 contains 11 residues. Germline CDR1 is MNHEY and CDR2 is SMNVEV (reference sequence). The DNA for the CDR3 is TGTGCCAGCTGCCAAGTCGGGGGCTACACCTTC. It is translated as CASCQVGGYTF.

The V call is TRBV5-4, the J call TRBJ2-7; D is unclear. V was shortened by 0 bases and J by 0 bases, with 4 bases between the two germline ends. The germline V gene encodes CDR1 SGHNT and CDR2 YYREEE (reference sequence). CDR3 size: 13 residues. The CDR3 bases are TGTGCCAGCAGCTTGGGATACTCCTACGAGCAGTACTTC. It is translated as CASSLGYSYEQYF.

The genes are TRBV4-1 and TRBJ2-2, with a weak D call TRBD2 (5 bases). The CDR3 loop spans 16 amino acids. Germline CDR1 reads MGHRA; CDR2 reads YSYEKL. V gave up 1 base and J gave up 6 bases, with 15 bases separating them. The CDR3 DNA is TGCGCCAGCAGCCAAGTCGTAGCGATGGGAGCCGGGGAGCTGTTTTTT. Protein: CASSQVVAMGAGELFF.

This sequence joins TRBV7-3 and TRBJ1-6; TRBD1 matches at 9 bases. The germline V gene encodes CDR1 SGHTA and CDR2 FQGTGA. Losses at the gene ends were 6 bases for V and 9 bases for J; bases not matched to a gene: 6. The CDR3 totals 14 residues. As DNA, the CDR3 is TGTGCCAGCAGTTCGGACAGGGGAGTTTCACCCCTCCACTTT. Translation gives CASSSDRGVSPLHF. Filled out from reference TRBV7-3 and TRBJ1-6, the complete variable domain reads GAGVSQTPSNKVTEKGKYVELRCDPISGHTALYWYRQSLGQGPEFLIYFQGTGAADDSGLPNDRFFAVRPEGSVSTLKIQRTERGDSAVYLCASSSDRGVSPLHFGNGTRLTVT.

The J gene is TRBJ1-2, the V gene TRBV15; D unclear. Trimming cost V 2 bases and J 1 base, with 14 bases left between them. Per the germline V gene, CDR1 is LNHNV and CDR2 is YYDKDF (reference sequence). The CDR3 consists of 16 residues. The DNA of the CDR3 is TGTGCCACCAGCAGACAGACCGGCACAAATAACTATGGCTACACCTTC. This codes for CATSRQTGTNNYGYTF.